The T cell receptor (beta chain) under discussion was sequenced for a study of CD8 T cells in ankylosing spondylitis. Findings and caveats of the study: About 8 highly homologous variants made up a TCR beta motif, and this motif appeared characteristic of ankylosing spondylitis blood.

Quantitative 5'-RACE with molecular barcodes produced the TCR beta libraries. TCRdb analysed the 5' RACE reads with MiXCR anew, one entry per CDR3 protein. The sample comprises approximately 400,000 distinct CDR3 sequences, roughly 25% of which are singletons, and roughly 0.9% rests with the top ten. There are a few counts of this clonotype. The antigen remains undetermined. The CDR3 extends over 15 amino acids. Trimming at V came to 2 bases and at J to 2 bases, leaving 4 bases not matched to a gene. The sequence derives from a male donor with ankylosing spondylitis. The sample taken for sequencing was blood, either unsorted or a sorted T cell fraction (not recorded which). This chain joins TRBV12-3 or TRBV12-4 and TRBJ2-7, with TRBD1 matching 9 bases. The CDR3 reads CASSLMGTGTYEQYF. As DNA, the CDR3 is TGTGCCAGCAGTTTAATGGGGACAGGGACCTACGAGCAGTACTTC.